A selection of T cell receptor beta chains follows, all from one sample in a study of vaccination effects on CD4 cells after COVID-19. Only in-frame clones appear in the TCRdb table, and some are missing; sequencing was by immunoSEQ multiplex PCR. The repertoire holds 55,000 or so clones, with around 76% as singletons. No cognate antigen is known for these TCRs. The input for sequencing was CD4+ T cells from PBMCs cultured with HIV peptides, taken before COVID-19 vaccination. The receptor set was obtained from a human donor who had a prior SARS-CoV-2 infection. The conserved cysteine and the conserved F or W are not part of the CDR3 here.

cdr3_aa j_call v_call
VSGWRSGELF TRBJ2-2 TRBV2
ATSGRDTLYNEQF TRBJ2-1 TRBV24-1
ASSGSSGGYNEQF TRBJ2-1 TRBV25-1
ASSSAPGNYEQY TRBJ2-7 TRBV2
ASSLEAVSYNEQF TRBJ2-1 TRBV5-1
SALNTDTQY TRBJ2-3 TRBV20-1
ASSPIRDRVYYEQY TRBJ2-7 TRBV6-6
ASSTRQYSNTEAF TRBJ1-1 TRBV21-1
ASSWRRLAGDETQY TRBJ2-5 TRBV7-9
ASSSASGSLTDTQY TRBJ2-3 TRBV5-4
ASSLDLSATSTDTQY TRBJ2-3 TRBV11-3
ASSRPGQGEAF TRBJ1-1 TRBV6-5
ASSPDYYVSEAF TRBJ1-1 TRBV7-2
ATSRAAGGLYEQY TRBJ2-7 TRBV15
ASSEQGNTEAF TRBJ1-1 TRBV2
ASSDRTGVETQY TRBJ2-5 TRBV2
ASSVEGLLNTEAF TRBJ1-1 TRBV9
ASSLVTGGIDEQY TRBJ2-7 TRBV7-9
ASSLYQGQDPYSPLH TRBJ1-6 TRBV5-5
ASRGTGPDTQY TRBJ2-3 TRBV12-3/TRBV12-4
ASSLTSGGAREQF TRBJ2-1 TRBV5-1
ASRPSGTGAYEQY TRBJ2-7 TRBV5-1
ASSFDAQGGRAAYNEQF TRBJ2-1 TRBV7-8
ASSQLAGYNEQF TRBJ2-1 TRBV6-4
ASSQERGSGGYT TRBJ1-2 TRBV7-2
ASSLLAATDTQY TRBJ2-3 TRBV5-1
ASSYSIDRGADTQY TRBJ2-3 TRBV6-2/TRBV6-3